This T cell receptor (beta chain) was identified in a study of T cells in Graves' hyperthyroidism and ophthalmopathy. Exclusion of a patient resulted from uncontrolled infection, other autoimmune disease, pregnancy or lactation. About this clonotype: The antigen is not known.

The study, taken as a whole, reports: Among clonotypes expanded in thyroid above 0.001, most were also found in blood.

TCR beta CDR3 regions were amplified from RNA. With the HTBI primer set, the TCR CDR3 went through a first round of RT-PCR. In TCRdb, the multiplex PCR reads were re-called with MiXCR into one record per CDR3 protein. There are hundreds of thousands of distinct CDR3 sequences in the sample; roughly 37% occur only once, and about 9% lies in the top ten. Per germline, CDR1 KGHDR and CDR2 SFDVKD. CDR3 length: 14 residues. The sequencing input was blood. The TCR sequence derives from a man between 18 and 29 years old with Graves' hyperthyroidism. The V call is TRBV24-1, the J call TRBJ1-5; the D is unclear. The CDR3 loop is CASGGIASNQPQHF. The CDR3 bases are TGTGCTAGTGGAGGAATCGCTAGCAATCAGCCCCAGCATTTT.